This T cell receptor (beta chain) was documented in a study of vaccination and CD4 T cells after COVID-19. The overall study: Median draw time for post-COVID samples was 85 to 120 days post-diagnosis (range 35 to 161). For post-vaccine samples, collection took place a median approximately 78 days after dose two, ranging from 14 to 241.

Cultured CD4+ T cell DNA underwent sequencing with the Oncomine TCR Beta short-read assay. MiXCR, applied by TCRdb to the PCR reads, yields one record per CDR3 protein. The sample has about 13,000 distinct CDR3 sequences, roughly 50% seen once. Treatment meaning: approximately nine-day PBMC culture with coronavirus spike peptide pools or control peptides (ViraFEST assay). Expansion of antigen-specific T cells with peptide pools by ViraFEST preceded sequencing of TCRs. Half the medium was replaced with fresh IL-2 medium on days 3 and 7. V lost 10 bases and J lost 0; bases outside the gene matches: 15. The germline V gene encodes CDR1 LNHDA and CDR2 SQIVND (reference sequence). The CDR3 is made up of 17 amino acids. In this sample, this clonotype turned up a few times. Its antigen is unknown.

The specimen was CD4+ T cells from blood, cultured in vitro. This clonotype was sampled from a human donor who had recovered from COVID-19. The chain combines TRBV19 with TRBJ1-5; 7 bases line up with TRBD1. The CDR3: CATQSRGTGYSNQPQHF. The CDR3 bases are TGTGCCACTCAGTCCAGGGGGACGGGTTATAGCAATCAGCCCCAGCATTTT.